A single sample gave rise to the 29 T cell receptor beta chains below, sequenced in a study of CD8+ T cells in alopecia areata. Sequencing templates came from extracted RNA that was reverse transcribed into cDNA. Clones were sequenced by immunoSEQ multiplex PCR, and TCRdb holds only the in-frame ones, with some missing. The data contain some 190,000 clones, roughly three fifths of them singletons. Treatment in this sample: oral pan-JAK inhibitor, 5-10 mg twice daily. The specimen was CD4+ T cells sorted from blood, collected around week 49, from a patient treated with tofacitinib. These receptors were taken from a human donor with alopecia areata.

The V and J genes are TRBV30 and TRBJ2-2, with D possibly being TRBD1 (6 bases). Germline CDR1 GTSNPN, CDR2 SVGIG (reference sequence). V lost 4 bases to trimming and J lost 2 bases, with 11 bases between them. The CDR3 sequence is 14 residues long. The CDR3: CAWTGTPNTGELFF. The CDR3 DNA is TGTGCCTGGACCGGGACACCTAACACCGGGGAGCTGTTTTTT.

The J gene is TRBJ2-5, the V gene TRBV7-2; perhaps TRBD1 as D (6 bases). V lost 4 bases and J 2 bases, leaving 11 bases between the germline ends. The germline gives CDR1 SGHTA, CDR2 FQGNSA. The CDR3 is 14 residues long. CDR3 amino acids: CASSSRQGQETQYF. For the CDR3, the DNA is TGTGCCAGCAGCTCCCGCCAGGGGCAAGAGACCCAGTACTTC.

The chain employs TRBV25-1 and TRBJ2-3; tentative D call: TRBD1 (6 bases). The CDR3 has 11 amino acids. Deletions cut 8 bases from V and 3 bases from J, with 6 bases between. Germline V gene sequence: CDR1 MGHDK, CDR2 SYGVNS. The CDR3: CASQGTDTQYF. CDR3 in DNA: TGTGCCAGCCAGGGGACAGATACGCAGTATTTT. Full variable domain (rest looked up from reference TRBV25-1 and TRBJ2-3): EADIYQTPRYLVIGTGKKITLECSQTMGHDKMYWYQQDPGMELHLIHYSYGVNSTEKGDLSSESTVSRIRTEHFPLTLESARPSHTSQYLCASQGTDTQYFGPGTRLTVL.

This clone has only a few counts. V usage is TRBV29-1 and J usage is TRBJ1-2; D gene unclear. V lost 3 bases, J lost 8 bases, and 16 bases lay in between. The CDR3 runs 13 residues. Germline assignment: CDR1 SQVTM and CDR2 ANQGSEA. The CDR3 region is CSVESATSGGYTF. The CDR3 bases are TGCAGCGTTGAGTCAGCGACCTCCGGGGGCTACACCTTC.

J is TRBJ1-5 and V is TRBV9; 7 positions agree with TRBD1. The V gene end was trimmed by 3 bases and the J gene end by 5 bases; junction bases not matched to a gene: 8. CDR1 is SGDLS and CDR2 is YYNGEE in the germline V gene. The CDR3 covers 15 residues. In nucleotides, the CDR3 is TGTGCCAGCAGCGAGGGAGGGACAGCGGATCAGCCCCAGCATTTT. Its protein is CASSEGGTADQPQHF. The full variable domain, its missing parts supplied by reference TRBV9 and TRBJ1-5, is DSGVTQTPKHLITATGQRVTLRCSPRSGDLSVYWYQQSLDQGLQFLIQYYNGEERAKGNILERFSAQQFPDLHSELNLSSLELGDSALYFCASSEGGTADQPQHFGDGTRLSIL.

This clone appeared once. V is TRBV9 and J is TRBJ2-7; D unclear. The CDR3 extends over 14 amino acids. V was pared by 3 bases and J by 3 bases, with 13 bases between. Germline CDR1 reads SGDLS; CDR2 reads YYNGEE. The CDR3: CASSDGPNDYEQYF. In DNA, the CDR3 is TGTGCCAGCAGCGACGGGCCTAACGACTACGAGCAGTACTTC. The full variable domain, rest sourced from reference TRBV9 and TRBJ2-7, is DSGVTQTPKHLITATGQRVTLRCSPRSGDLSVYWYQQSLDQGLQFLIQYYNGEERAKGNILERFSAQQFPDLHSELNLSSLELGDSALYFCASSDGPNDYEQYFGPGTRLTVT.

This clone has only a few counts. The chain is built from TRBV9 and TRBJ2-7; TRBD1 matches 9 bases. With 5 bases clipped from V and 4 bases from J, the junction kept 10 bases outside the gene matches. Germline-derived CDR1 and CDR2 are SGDLS and YYNGEE. This CDR3 has 15 amino acids. CDR3 sequence: CASSGQGQGVYEQYF. The CDR3 DNA follows: TGTGCCAGCAGTGGTCAGGGACAGGGAGTGTACGAGCAGTACTTC.

The chain links TRBV19 to TRBJ1-2, with D possibly TRBD1 on 6 matching bases. The germline CDR1 and CDR2 sequences are LNHDA and SQIVND (reference sequence). The CDR3 has 15 residues. V lost 5 bases and J lost 8, with 21 bases in between. CDR3: CASSERQGTSMGYTF. The CDR3 DNA sequence: TGTGCCAGTAGTGAACGGCAGGGGACTTCTATGGGCTACACCTTC.

This chain links TRBV30 with TRBJ1-2; D ambiguous. This CDR3 is 13 amino acids long. Trimming stripped 5 bases from V and 8 bases from J, with 18 bases between. In germline, CDR1 is GTSNPN, CDR2 SVGIG (reference sequence). The CDR3: CAWDHSGLGGYTF. CDR3 DNA sequence: TGTGCCTGGGACCACAGCGGCCTAGGGGGCTACACCTTC.

As for this clone: Within the sample, other DNA sequences also encode this same CDR3. V gene TRBV30 combines with J gene TRBJ1-5; 7 nucleotides match TRBD1. Germline V CDR1 and CDR2: GTSNPN, SVGIG (reference sequence). The ends lost 4 bases at V and 6 bases at J; junction bases unmatched: 3. This CDR3 is built from 12 residues. The CDR3 loop is CAWNRGGQPQHF. In nucleotides, the CDR3 is TGTGCCTGGAACAGGGGAGGTCAGCCCCAGCATTTT.

J is TRBJ2-1 and V is TRBV29-1; D gene unclear. CDR1 is SQVTM, CDR2 ANQGSEA, per germline. Trimming stripped 3 bases from V and 8 bases from J, with 8 bases between. The CDR3 is made up of 11 amino acids. The CDR3 reads CSVDHSDEQFF. The CDR3 DNA reads as TGCAGCGTTGATCATTCTGATGAGCAGTTCTTC.

V gene TRBV4-1 combines with J gene TRBJ2-4; D uncertain. CDR1 is MGHRA, CDR2 YSYEKL, per germline. CDR3 size: 13 residues. Trimming left V 0 bases short and J 9 bases short, with 9 bases between. CDR3 in DNA: TGCGCCAGCAGCCAAGAGGCAGGTTCCATTCAGTACTTC. Translating it yields CASSQEAGSIQYF.

The chain has TRBV15 and TRBJ2-1; 11 nucleotides match TRBD1. CDR1 is LNHNV and CDR2 is YYDKDF in the germline V gene (reference sequence). The CDR3 covers 16 residues. The V segment lost 0 bases and the J segment 2 bases; nucleotides outside the gene matches: 0. DNA for the CDR3: TGTGCCACCAGCAGAGAGGACAGGGGGCCCTACAATGAGCAGTTCTTC. Its protein product is CATSREDRGPYNEQFF.

This clone was seen only a few times. V usage is TRBV7-2 and J usage is TRBJ2-1; 9 bases are shared with TRBD2. The CDR3 runs to 15 residues. Trimming removed 5 bases from V and 7 bases from J; junction bases left unmatched: 9. In germline, CDR1 is SGHTA, CDR2 FQGNSA. The CDR3 DNA reads as TGTGCCAGCAGCCCCCCAAGCGGGGGGAGAAATGAGCAGTTCTTC. Its protein product is CASSPPSGGRNEQFF.

This clone was found a few times. The chain combines TRBV30 with TRBJ1-2, with a possible D match to TRBD1 (6 bases). The CDR3 runs 16 residues. The germline V gene has CDR1 GTSNPN and CDR2 SVGIG (reference sequence). V lost 0 bases, J lost 6 bases, and 20 bases lay in between. The CDR3 DNA follows: TGTGCCTGGAGTGTACGGTTAAGGGGGAGGAGGAATGGCTACACCTTC. As protein: CAWSVRLRGRRNGYTF. Full variable domain (outside the CDR3, taken from reference TRBV30 and TRBJ1-2): SQTIHQWPATLVQPVGSPLSLECTVEGTSNPNLYWYRQAAGRGLQLLFYSVGIGQISSEVPQNLSASRPQDRQFILSSKKLLLSDSGFYLCAWSVRLRGRRNGYTFGSGTRLTVV.

This clone was observed a handful of times. The chain recombines TRBV7-3 with TRBJ2-1; D is undetermined. The germline gives CDR1 SGHTA, CDR2 FQGTGA. Trimming shortened V by 5 bases and J by 0 bases, and 14 bases separated the two germline ends. This CDR3 spans 16 amino acids. The CDR3 nucleotides are TGTGCCAGCAGCCCGACGCTGGGGTCCTCCTACAATGAGCAGTTCTTC. It yields the protein CASSPTLGSSYNEQFF.

The J gene is TRBJ1-2, the V gene TRBV5-1, with 9 bases fitting TRBD1. Germline loops: CDR1 SGHRS, CDR2 YFSETQ. The V and J ends lost 5 bases and 8 bases, in that order; junction bases with no gene match: 13. The CDR3 spans 15 residues. The CDR3 loop reads CASSPLGTGSFGYTF. The CDR3 nucleotides read TGCGCCAGCAGTCCACTTGGGACAGGGAGTTTCGGCTACACCTTC.

In this sample, this clone turned up a few times. V gene TRBV25-1 combines with J gene TRBJ1-2; D is possibly TRBD1 (5 bases). V was clipped by 3 bases and J by 6 bases, with 5 bases between them. Germline V gene data show CDR1 as MGHDK and CDR2 as SYGVNS. This CDR3 spans 11 amino acids. As DNA, the CDR3 is TGTGCCAGCAGTGAGGGGGATGGCTACACCTTC. It yields the protein CASSEGDGYTF.

The chain links TRBV30 to TRBJ1-5; 7 bases align to TRBD1. Trimming took 5 bases from V and 6 from J; bases not matched to a gene: 7. The CDR3 has 13 amino acids. Germline V gene sequence: CDR1 GTSNPN, CDR2 SVGIG (reference sequence). For the CDR3, the DNA is TGTGCCTGGTCCCAGGGGGATAGTCAGCCCCAGCATTTT. It translates to CAWSQGDSQPQHF. The variable domain in full, completed from reference TRBV30 and TRBJ1-5, reads SQTIHQWPATLVQPVGSPLSLECTVEGTSNPNLYWYRQAAGRGLQLLFYSVGIGQISSEVPQNLSASRPQDRQFILSSKKLLLSDSGFYLCAWSQGDSQPQHFGDGTRLSIL.

This clone was recorded only once. Within the sample, other DNA sequences also encode this same CDR3. The chain combines TRBV20-1 with TRBJ1-1; no clear D gene. Between the trimmed V and J ends, which lost 2 bases and 1 base, there was a span of 2 bases. The CDR3 length is 11 residues. Germline loops: CDR1 DFQATT, CDR2 SNEGSKA (reference sequence). CDR3 region: CSARKNTEAFF. CDR3 DNA: TGCAGTGCTAGAAAGAACACTGAAGCTTTCTTT.

The chain employs TRBV29-1 and TRBJ2-7, with 11 bases identical to TRBD1. The CDR3 length is 13 residues. J lost 5 bases, V lost 4 bases, and 4 bases had no gene match. CDR1 and CDR2 from the germline V gene are SQVTM and ANQGSEA. The CDR3 is CSVVRTGGNEQYF. The CDR3 DNA reads as TGCAGCGTTGTGCGGACAGGGGGCAACGAGCAGTACTTC.

A single count supports this clone. V is TRBV11-2 and J is TRBJ1-1; no clear D. Germline V gene sequence: CDR1 SGHAT, CDR2 FQNNGV. The CDR3 is made up of 14 amino acids. Trimming removed 1 base from V and 1 base from J, with 7 bases in between. The CDR3 DNA is TGTGCCAGCAGCTTAGCTTGGGGGAACACTGAAGCTTTCTTT. This encodes CASSLAWGNTEAFF. The entire variable domain, with the rest obtained from reference TRBV11-2 and TRBJ1-1, is as follows: EAGVAQSPRYKIIEKRQSVAFWCNPISGHATLYWYQQILGQGPKLLIQFQNNGVVDDSQLPKDRFSAERLKGVDSTLKIQPAKLEDSAVYLCASSLAWGNTEAFFGQGTRLTVV.

With regard to this clone: Other nucleotide sequences in the sample specify the same CDR3. This chain connects TRBV30 to TRBJ1-5; D unclear. This CDR3 is built from 13 residues. With 0 bases removed from V and 1 base from J, the gap between germline ends came to 4 bases. CDR1 and CDR2 (germline): GTSNPN, SVGIG (reference sequence). Written as DNA, the CDR3 is TGTGCCTGGAGTGTGGGGAGCAATCAGCCCCAGCATTTT. It is translated as CAWSVGSNQPQHF.

This clone is medium-sized (0.01 to 0.1%) within its sample. V usage is TRBV7-3 and J usage is TRBJ2-2; tentative D call: TRBD1 (6 bases). The CDR3 is made up of 12 amino acids. Trimming removed 3 bases at V and 8 bases at J, with 7 bases between. Germline-derived CDR1 and CDR2 are SGHTA and FQGTGA. CDR3 DNA: TGTGCCAGCAGCTTTGGACAGGGGGAGCTGTTTTTT. As protein: CASSFGQGELFF.

In its sample, this clone was seen a few times. This rearrangement joins TRBV5-4 to TRBJ2-1; 10 nucleotides agree with TRBD2. V shed 2 bases, J shed 5 bases, and the junction held 1 base outside the gene matches. Looked up from germline, CDR1 is SGHNT and CDR2 is YYREEE (reference sequence). The CDR3 spans 14 residues. The DNA of the CDR3 is TGTGCCAGCAGCTTCGGGACTAGCGACAATGAGCAGTTCTTC. It translates to CASSFGTSDNEQFF.

V is TRBV9 and J is TRBJ2-5; D possibly corresponds to TRBD2 (6 bases). Trimming removed 4 bases from V and 5 bases from J, with 18 bases in between. The germline V gene has CDR1 SGDLS and CDR2 YYNGEE. CDR3 length: 15 residues. CDR3 nucleotide sequence: TGTGCCAGCAGCCCAAAACGGGGGTGGTTGGAGACCCAGTACTTC. Encoded protein: CASSPKRGWLETQYF.

The V call is TRBV4-1, the J call TRBJ2-1; D gene uncertain. The CDR3 length is 15 residues. Germline CDR1 MGHRA, CDR2 YSYEKL. Trimming removed 1 base at V and 2 bases at J, with 9 bases between. In DNA, the CDR3 is TGCGCCAGCAGCCAAGTATCCGGGCCCTACAATGAGCAGTTCTTC. Residues: CASSQVSGPYNEQFF.

As DNA, the CDR3 is TGTGCCAGCAGTGAAGCTTGGCAAAGCAATCAGCCCCAGCATTTT. Translating it yields CASSEAWQSNQPQHF. The chain carries TRBV6-1 and TRBJ1-5; D call uncertain. V lost 0 bases and J lost 1, with 7 bases in between. Germline V CDR1 and CDR2: MNHNS, SASEGT. There are 15 residues in the CDR3.

CDR3 sequence (DNA): TGTGCCAGCAGCCAGTGGGACAGAACATACGAGCAGTACTTC. Translating it yields CASSQWDRTYEQYF. The rearrangement joins TRBV7-2 to TRBJ2-7, with 7 bases aligning to TRBD1. CDR3 length equals 14 residues. In germline, CDR1 is SGHTA, CDR2 FQGNSA. V shed 5 bases, J shed 4 bases, and the junction held 8 bases outside the gene matches.